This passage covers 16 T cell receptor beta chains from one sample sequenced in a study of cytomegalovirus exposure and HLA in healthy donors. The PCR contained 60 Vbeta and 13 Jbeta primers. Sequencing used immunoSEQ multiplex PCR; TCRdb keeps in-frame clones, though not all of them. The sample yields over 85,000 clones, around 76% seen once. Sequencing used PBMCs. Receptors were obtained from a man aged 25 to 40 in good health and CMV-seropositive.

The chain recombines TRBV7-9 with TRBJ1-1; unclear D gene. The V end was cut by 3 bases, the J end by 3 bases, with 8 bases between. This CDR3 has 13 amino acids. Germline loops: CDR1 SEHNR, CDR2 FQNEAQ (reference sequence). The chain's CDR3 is CASSLDGDTEAFF. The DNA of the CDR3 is TGTGCCAGCAGCTTGGACGGGGACACTGAAGCTTTCTTT.

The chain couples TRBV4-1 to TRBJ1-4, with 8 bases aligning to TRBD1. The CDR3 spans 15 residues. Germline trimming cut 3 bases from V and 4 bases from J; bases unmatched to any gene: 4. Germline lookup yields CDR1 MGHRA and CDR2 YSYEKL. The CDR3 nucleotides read TGCGCCAGCAGCCAGGGTGACAGGGGTAATGAAAAACTGTTTTTT. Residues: CASSQGDRGNEKLFF.

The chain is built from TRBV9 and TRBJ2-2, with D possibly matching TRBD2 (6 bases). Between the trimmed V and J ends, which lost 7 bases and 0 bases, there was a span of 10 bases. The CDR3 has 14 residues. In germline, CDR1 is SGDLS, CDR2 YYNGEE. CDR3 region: CASGGLANTGELFF. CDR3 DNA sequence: TGTGCCAGCGGAGGGCTCGCGAACACCGGGGAGCTGTTTTTT.

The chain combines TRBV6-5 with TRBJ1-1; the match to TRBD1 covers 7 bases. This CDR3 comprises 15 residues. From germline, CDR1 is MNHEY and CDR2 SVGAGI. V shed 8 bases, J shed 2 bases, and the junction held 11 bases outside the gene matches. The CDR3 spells CASRVSTGRNTEAFF. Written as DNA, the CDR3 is TGTGCCAGCCGAGTTTCGACAGGGAGAAACACTGAAGCTTTCTTT.

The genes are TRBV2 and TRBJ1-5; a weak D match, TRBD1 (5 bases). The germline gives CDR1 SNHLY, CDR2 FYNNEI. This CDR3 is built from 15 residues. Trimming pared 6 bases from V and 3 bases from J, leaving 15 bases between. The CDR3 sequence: CASSWGGGSNQPQHF. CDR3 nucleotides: TGTGCCAGCAGCTGGGGGGGAGGTTCCAATCAGCCCCAGCATTTT.

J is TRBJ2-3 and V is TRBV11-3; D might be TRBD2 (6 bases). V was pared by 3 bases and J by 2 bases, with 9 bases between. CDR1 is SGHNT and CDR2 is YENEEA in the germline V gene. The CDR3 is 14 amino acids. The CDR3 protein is CASSFGGPTDTQYF. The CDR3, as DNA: TGTGCCAGCAGCTTCGGGGGACCCACAGATACGCAGTATTTT. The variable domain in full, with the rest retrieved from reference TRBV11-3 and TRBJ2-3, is EAGVVQSPRYKIIEKKQPVAFWCNPISGHNTLYWYLQNLGQGPELLIRYENEEAVDDSQLPKDRFSAERLKGVDSTLKIQPAELGDSAVYLCASSFGGPTDTQYFGPGTRLTVL.

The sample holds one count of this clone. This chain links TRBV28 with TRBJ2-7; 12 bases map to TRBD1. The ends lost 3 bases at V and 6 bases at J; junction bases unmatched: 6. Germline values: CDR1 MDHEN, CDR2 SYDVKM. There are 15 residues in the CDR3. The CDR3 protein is CASSFRDRGRFEQYF. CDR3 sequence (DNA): TGTGCCAGCAGTTTCCGGGACAGGGGGCGCTTCGAGCAGTACTTC.

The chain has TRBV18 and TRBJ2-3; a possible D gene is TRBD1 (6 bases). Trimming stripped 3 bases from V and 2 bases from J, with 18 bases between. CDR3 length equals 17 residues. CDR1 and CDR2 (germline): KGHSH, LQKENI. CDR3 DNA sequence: TGTGCCAGCTCACCCCTTAGGGGGAACAGGCCCACAGATACGCAGTATTTT. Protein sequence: CASSPLRGNRPTDTQYF.

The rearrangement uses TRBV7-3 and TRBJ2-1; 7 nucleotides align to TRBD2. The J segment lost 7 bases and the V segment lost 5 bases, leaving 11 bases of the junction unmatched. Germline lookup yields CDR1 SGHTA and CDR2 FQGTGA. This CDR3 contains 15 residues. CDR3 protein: CASSPWTNGRNEQFF. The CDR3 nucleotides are TGTGCCAGCAGCCCATGGACTAACGGGAGGAATGAGCAGTTCTTC.

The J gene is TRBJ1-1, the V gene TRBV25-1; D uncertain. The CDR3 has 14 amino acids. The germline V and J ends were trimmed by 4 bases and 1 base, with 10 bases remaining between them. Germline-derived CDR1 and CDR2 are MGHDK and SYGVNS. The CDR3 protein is CASSATSGNTEAFF. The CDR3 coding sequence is TGTGCCAGCAGTGCGACTAGTGGGAACACTGAAGCTTTCTTT.

The CDR3 DNA sequence: TGTGCCAGCAGTTTACCCCCAACAGGGAAAGGTGAGCAGTTCTTC. This sequence encodes CASSLPPTGKGEQFF. The chain uses TRBV27 and TRBJ2-1; D perhaps matches TRBD1 (6 bases). This CDR3 is 15 amino acids long. Looked up from germline, CDR1 is MNHEY and CDR2 is SMNVEV (reference sequence). V was pared by 2 bases and J by 9 bases, with 17 bases between.

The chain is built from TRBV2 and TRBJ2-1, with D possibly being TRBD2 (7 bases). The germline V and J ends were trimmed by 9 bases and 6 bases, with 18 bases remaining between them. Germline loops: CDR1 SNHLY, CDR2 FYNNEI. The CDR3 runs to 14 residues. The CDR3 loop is CASLDRGGLNEQFF. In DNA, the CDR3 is TGTGCCAGTTTAGACCGCGGGGGCCTCAATGAGCAGTTCTTC.

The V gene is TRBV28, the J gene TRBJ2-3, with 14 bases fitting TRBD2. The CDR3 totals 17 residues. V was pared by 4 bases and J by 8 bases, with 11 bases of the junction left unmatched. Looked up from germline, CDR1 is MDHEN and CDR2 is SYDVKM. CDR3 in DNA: TGTGCCAGCAGTTGGGGACTAGCGGGGGCGGAGCGAGTTACGCAGTATTTT. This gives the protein CASSWGLAGAERVTQYF.

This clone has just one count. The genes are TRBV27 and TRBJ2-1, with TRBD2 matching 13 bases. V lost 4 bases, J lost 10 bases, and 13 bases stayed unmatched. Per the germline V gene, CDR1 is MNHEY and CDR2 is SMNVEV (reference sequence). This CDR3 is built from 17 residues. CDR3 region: CASSWRGGLAGSGEQFF. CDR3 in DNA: TGTGCCAGCAGTTGGCGAGGGGGACTAGCGGGGTCCGGCGAGCAGTTCTTC.

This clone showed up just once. CDR3: CASSPRDSPYEQYF. DNA for the CDR3: TGTGCCAGCAGCCCCCGGGACAGCCCCTACGAGCAGTACTTC. This chain links TRBV11-3 with TRBJ2-7, with TRBD1 identical over 7 bases. Germline V gene lookup returns CDR1 SGHNT and CDR2 YENEEA. The length of the CDR3 is 14 residues. The trim removed 5 bases at V and 2 bases at J, leaving 6 bases unmatched.

CDR3 bases: TGTGCCAGCAGCACCAGTCAGGGCGGCGAGCAGTACTTC. It codes for CASSTSQGGEQYF. The chain recombines TRBV7-6 with TRBJ2-7, with D maybe TRBD1 (5 bases). From germline, CDR1 is SGHVS and CDR2 FNYEAQ. Trimming removed 5 bases at V and 6 bases at J, with 14 bases between. The CDR3 sequence is 13 residues long.